One sample yielded the 29 T cell receptor beta chains listed below, sequenced in a study of T cell responses to AZD1222 COVID-19 vaccine. TCRdb's table, derived via immunoSEQ multiplex PCR, lists solely in-frame clones and lacks some. The data show around 140,000 clones, with 88% seen just once and approximately 5.1% held by the top ten. The input for sequencing was peripheral blood, taken 28 days after the second dose of the MenACWY control vaccine. These receptor sequences come from an adult who received the MenACWY meningococcal vaccine as a control.

The genes are TRBV12-3 or TRBV12-4 and TRBJ2-7; D call uncertain. V lost 10 bases to trimming and J lost 4 bases, with 14 bases between them. The CDR3 contains 12 residues. CDR3 in amino acids: CATSRSGYEQYF. Here the CDR3 DNA reads TGTGCCACCAGCAGGAGTGGATACGAGCAGTACTTC.

V gene TRBV9 combines with J gene TRBJ2-1; D might be TRBD2 (5 bases). The CDR3 is made up of 15 amino acids. Germline loops: CDR1 SGDLS, CDR2 YYNGEE. Trimming removed 4 bases at V and 4 bases at J, with 15 bases between. Here the CDR3 reads CASSLVRGGYNEQFF. The CDR3 DNA reads TGTGCCAGCAGCCTGGTTCGAGGAGGATACAATGAGCAGTTCTTC.

The V and J genes are TRBV3-1 (or the pseudogene TRBV3-2) and TRBJ1-2; D unresolved. This CDR3 has 14 residues. Germline V lookup: CDR1 LGHDT, CDR2 YNNKEL (reference sequence). V lost 1 base to trimming and J lost 6 bases, with 12 bases between them. This chain's CDR3 is CASSQARGSHGYTF. The CDR3, as DNA: TGTGCCAGCAGCCAAGCTCGAGGATCCCATGGCTACACCTTC.

The J gene is TRBJ1-2, the V gene TRBV18, with 9 bases matching TRBD1. The CDR3 sequence is 16 residues long. Unmatched junction bases numbered 9, after V lost 3 bases and J lost 4 bases. The germline V gene encodes CDR1 KGHSH and CDR2 LQKENI. CDR3 coding DNA: TGTGCCAGCTCACCGGAATGGACAGGGGTCGGCTATGGCTACACCTTC. Protein sequence: CASSPEWTGVGYGYTF.

J is TRBJ2-7 and V is TRBV6-1; D is unresolved. The CDR3 has 15 amino acids. Trimming removed 0 bases at V and 2 bases at J, with 11 bases between. The germline V gene has CDR1 MNHNS and CDR2 SASEGT. CDR3 DNA sequence: TGTGCCAGCAGTGAAGCAGTAATTTTAGCCTACGAGCAGTACTTC. Protein: CASSEAVILAYEQYF.

This chain joins TRBV12-3 or TRBV12-4 and TRBJ1-3; D ambiguous. The CDR3 has 12 residues. Trimming cost V 5 bases and J 8 bases, with 10 bases left between them. Here the CDR3 reads CASSQNRYTIYF. The CDR3 DNA sequence: TGTGCCAGCAGTCAAAACAGATACACCATATATTTT.

The V gene is TRBV4-2, the J gene TRBJ1-6, with 8 positions matching TRBD1. Germline assignment: CDR1 LGHNA and CDR2 YNFKEQ. This CDR3 region has 15 residues. V trimming: 5 bases; J trimming: 5 bases; junction bases outside the gene matches: 5. CDR3 nucleotides: TGTGCCAGCAGCGCGACAGGGGCGAATAATTCACCCCTCCACTTT. Translating gives CASSATGANNSPLHF.

The rearrangement links TRBV5-1 to TRBJ2-2; 7 nucleotides agree with TRBD2. V lost 3 bases and J lost 4; bases outside the gene matches: 9. Germline CDR1 is SGHRS and CDR2 is YFSETQ. The CDR3 runs 16 residues. The CDR3 region is CASSSGLEVGTGELFF. DNA of the CDR3: TGCGCCAGCAGCTCCGGACTAGAAGTAGGCACCGGGGAGCTGTTTTTT.

J is TRBJ2-7 and V is TRBV11-3, with D unclear. Germline loops: CDR1 SGHNT, CDR2 YENEEA. V was cut by 0 bases and J by 3 bases, with 6 bases left in between. This CDR3 comprises 13 residues. Here the CDR3 reads CASSLERNYEQYF. CDR3 coding DNA: TGTGCCAGCAGCTTAGAACGAAACTACGAGCAGTACTTC.

About this clone itself: Other nucleotide sequences from this sample produce the same CDR3. The CDR3 sequence is CATSRGAGDGYTF. CDR3 nucleotide sequence: TGTGCCACCAGCAGAGGGGCGGGAGACGGCTACACCTTC. The chain is built from TRBV15 and TRBJ1-2; no definite D call. V was cut by 1 base and J by 8 bases, with 11 bases left in between. The CDR3 extends over 13 amino acids. Germline CDR1 is LNHNV and CDR2 is YYDKDF (reference sequence).

The chain combines TRBV19 with TRBJ1-6, with 7 bases aligning to TRBD1. Germline-derived CDR1 and CDR2 are LNHDA and SQIVND (reference sequence). CDR3 length: 16 amino acids. J was trimmed by 11 bases and V by 0 bases; bases with no gene match: 10. The chain's CDR3 is CASSIDHRQGRPPLHF. As DNA, the CDR3 is TGTGCCAGTAGTATAGATCATCGACAGGGAAGGCCACCCCTCCACTTT.

This clone has only a few counts. V is TRBV30 and J is TRBJ2-2, with 12 bases that match TRBD1. The CDR3 runs to 14 residues. Germline V lookup: CDR1 GTSNPN, CDR2 SVGIG (reference sequence). V was pared by 7 bases and J by 7 bases, with 7 bases of the junction left unmatched. As DNA, the CDR3 is TGTGCCTCCCCGGGACAGGGGGCAAACGGGGAGCTGTTTTTT. It is translated as CASPGQGANGELFF.

This chain links TRBV7-9 with TRBJ1-6, with a weak D call TRBD1 (5 bases). V lost 1 base and J 10 bases, leaving 14 bases between the germline ends. The length of the CDR3 is 15 residues. Germline V gene lookup returns CDR1 SEHNR and CDR2 FQNEAQ (reference sequence). DNA for the CDR3: TGTGCCAGCAGCTTAGTGTCAGGGTTTAAGTCACCCCTCCACTTT. As protein: CASSLVSGFKSPLHF.

The chain is built from TRBV3-1 (or the pseudogene TRBV3-2) and TRBJ2-1; D unresolved. With 0 bases removed from V and 8 bases from J, the gap between germline ends came to 17 bases. Germline V gene data show CDR1 as LGHDT and CDR2 as YNNKEL (reference sequence). The CDR3 extends over 16 amino acids. CDR3 coding DNA: TGTGCCAGCAGCCAAGACCTCGGCCCAGGCGGTGATGAGCAGTTCTTC. It is translated as CASSQDLGPGGDEQFF.

The chain carries TRBV9 and TRBJ2-3, with D tentatively TRBD1 or TRBD2 (6 bases each). Germline CDR1 reads SGDLS; CDR2 reads YYNGEE. The ends were cut back, 3 bases at V and 2 bases at J, with 16 bases in the middle. The CDR3 sequence is 16 residues long. The CDR3 region has the DNA TGTGCCAGCAGCGGGCGGGACATCGGATTCACAGATACGCAGTATTTT. This sequence encodes CASSGRDIGFTDTQYF.

This chain uses TRBV4-1 with TRBJ1-2; possible D gene TRBD1, 5 bases. Germline CDR1 and CDR2: MGHRA and YSYEKL. CDR3 size: 14 residues. The V end was cut by 6 bases, the J end by 1 base, with 12 bases between. The CDR3 sequence is CASRTLGVNYGYTF. CDR3 in DNA: TGCGCCAGCAGAACATTAGGGGTTAACTATGGCTACACCTTC.

This clone turned up a few times. The chain combines TRBV30 with TRBJ1-1; D might be TRBD1 (5 bases). V was trimmed by 5 bases and J by 1 base, leaving 11 bases between them. Germline CDR1 reads GTSNPN; CDR2 reads SVGIG (reference sequence). This CDR3 contains 13 residues. The CDR3 sequence: CAWLNDRNTEAFF. CDR3 coding DNA: TGTGCCTGGCTAAACGACAGGAACACTGAAGCTTTCTTT.

The chain employs TRBV6-5 and TRBJ2-7; 11 bases are a match to TRBD2. Germline V gene sequence: CDR1 MNHEY, CDR2 SVGAGI. The CDR3 spans 13 residues. Unmatched junction bases numbered 9, after V lost 11 bases and J lost 6 bases. The CDR3 spells CASTSGNSREQYF. The CDR3 DNA sequence: TGTGCCTCGACTAGCGGGAATTCCCGCGAGCAGTACTTC.

The chain carries TRBV9 and TRBJ2-2; D might be TRBD2 (6 bases). Trimming cost V 4 bases and J 1 base, with 14 bases left between them. This CDR3 spans 16 amino acids. CDR1 is SGDLS, CDR2 YYNGEE, per germline. CDR3 coding DNA: TGTGCCAGCAGCCGATTAGACGGGGGGAACACCGGGGAGCTGTTTTTT. Its protein product is CASSRLDGGNTGELFF.

The V call is TRBV27, the J call TRBJ2-7, with 12 positions matching TRBD2. The CDR3 runs to 15 residues. V gave up 6 bases and J gave up 1 base; unmatched junction bases: 4. Germline-derived CDR1 and CDR2 are MNHEY and SMNVEV (reference sequence). This CDR3 reads CASRLAGGISYEQYF. CDR3 nucleotide sequence: TGTGCCAGCAGACTAGCGGGGGGAATATCCTACGAGCAGTACTTC.

Note on this clone: Different DNA sequences within this sample yield the same CDR3. The genes are TRBV5-1 and TRBJ1-5; TRBD1 might be the D (5 bases). The CDR3 is 15 amino acids. V dropped 0 bases and J dropped 1 base, with 8 bases sitting between them. The germline V gene encodes CDR1 SGHRS and CDR2 YFSETQ. CDR3 region: CASSLDGGSNQPQHF. In DNA form, the CDR3 reads TGCGCCAGCAGCTTGGATGGGGGGAGCAATCAGCCCCAGCATTTT. The full variable domain, completed using reference TRBV5-1 and TRBJ1-5, is KAGVTQTPRYLIKTRGQQVTLSCSPISGHRSVSWYQQTPGQGLQFLFEYFSETQRNKGNFPGRFSGRQFSNSRSEMNVSTLELGDSALYLCASSLDGGSNQPQHFGDGTRLSIL.

For this clone: The sample holds other DNA sequences that translate to the same CDR3. V usage is TRBV9 and J usage is TRBJ1-1, with a possible D match to TRBD1 (6 bases). Germline V CDR1 and CDR2: SGDLS, YYNGEE. The CDR3 is 15 amino acids. Deletions cut 4 bases from V and 0 bases from J, with 13 bases between. CDR3 residues: CASSPEDSLNTEAFF. The CDR3 DNA reads as TGTGCCAGCAGCCCAGAGGACAGCTTGAACACTGAAGCTTTCTTT.

The J gene is TRBJ1-2, the V gene TRBV4-3; D not certain. Per the germline V gene, CDR1 is LGHNA and CDR2 is YSLEER. There are 13 residues in the CDR3. Deletions cut 0 bases from V and 13 bases from J, with 15 bases between. CDR3 in DNA: TGCGCCAGCAGCCAAGATCAGACGGTCGGAGCCACCTTC. This gives the protein CASSQDQTVGATF.

The V gene is TRBV5-1, the J gene TRBJ1-1, with TRBD1 matching 9 bases. Germline V gene lookup returns CDR1 SGHRS and CDR2 YFSETQ. The CDR3 totals 16 residues. The trim removed 6 bases at V and 4 bases at J, leaving 13 bases unmatched. CDR3 nucleotide sequence: TGCGCCAGCAAAACTACAGGGGGCTCATTGGGCACTGAAGCTTTCTTT. It is translated as CASKTTGGSLGTEAFF.

The chain uses TRBV9 and TRBJ1-2; TRBD1 aligns across 11 bases. The germline CDR1 and CDR2 sequences are SGDLS and YYNGEE. The CDR3 sequence is 13 residues long. V shed 4 bases, J shed 6 bases, and the junction held 2 bases outside the gene matches. CDR3 sequence: CASSSGQGDGYTF. The CDR3 coding sequence is TGTGCCAGCAGCTCGGGACAGGGGGATGGCTACACCTTC.

This chain uses TRBV4-3 with TRBJ2-1; D possibly corresponds to TRBD1 (6 bases). Germline loops: CDR1 LGHNA, CDR2 YSLEER. V lost 0 bases and J 11 bases, leaving 11 bases between the germline ends. CDR3 length: 13 amino acids. CDR3 protein: CASSQEFRGKQFF. The CDR3 DNA reads as TGCGCCAGCAGCCAAGAGTTCAGGGGAAAGCAGTTCTTC.

This chain links TRBV27 with TRBJ2-7; D not resolved. The germline V and J ends were trimmed by 1 base and 3 bases, with 13 bases remaining between them. CDR3 length equals 15 residues. Germline values: CDR1 MNHEY, CDR2 SMNVEV (reference sequence). The CDR3 is CASSLLTTTFYEQYF. Written as DNA, the CDR3 is TGTGCCAGCAGTTTATTGACGACAACCTTCTACGAGCAGTACTTC.

V gene TRBV27 combines with J gene TRBJ2-1; D assignment may be TRBD1 or TRBD2 (6 bases each). The CDR3 spans 16 residues. Germline assignment: CDR1 MNHEY and CDR2 SMNVEV (reference sequence). V was clipped by 4 bases and J by 0 bases, with 13 bases between them. The CDR3 region is CASSSGEVTSYNEQFF. The CDR3 DNA follows: TGTGCCAGCAGTTCAGGGGAGGTAACCTCCTACAATGAGCAGTTCTTC.

CDR3 DNA sequence: TGTGCCAGCAGTTTCGATTGGCCTAGCGGGGCGACCGGGGAGCTGTTTTTT. Protein sequence: CASSFDWPSGATGELFF. V and J are TRBV28 and TRBJ2-2, with TRBD2 matching over 9 bases. CDR3 length: 17 amino acids. Germline trimming cut 3 bases from V and 5 bases from J; bases unmatched to any gene: 10. Germline loops: CDR1 MDHEN, CDR2 SYDVKM. The full variable domain, in which reference TRBV28 and TRBJ2-2 provide the parts outside the CDR3, is DVKVTQSSRYLVKRTGEKVFLECVQDMDHENMFWYRQDPGLGLRLIYFSYDVKMKEKGDIPEGYSVSREKKERFSLILESASTNQTSMYLCASSFDWPSGATGELFFGEGSRLTVL.